The present T cell receptor beta chain was sequenced within a study of human T cells and chemical hapten exposure (dated by TCRdb to the early 2020s). Context from the whole study: For sensitization, 2% DPC in acetone was applied to a 2 cm by 2 cm area of upper inner arm skin. Weekly therapeutic DPC doses were additionally applied to the scalp of patients throughout the roughly 25-week study period. Patch tests used Finn chambers with 0.01% DPC on the upper back, scored after 6 days by International Contact Dermatitis Research Group standards. Most of the patients in the cohort were female, and the cohort covered alopecia areata with under or over 50% scalp involvement, alopecia totalis and alopecia universalis. Libraries were pooled for sequencing, and per-sample TCR yields varied mainly because of small differences in library volumes within the pool. Peripheral blood TCR repertoire changes were tracked in vivo in alopecia patients during primary and secondary sensitization to the hapten diphenylcyclopropenone (DPC). Blood samples were taken from patients before sensitization (week 0) and then at 2, 6 and about 24 weeks after DPC sensitization. Blood for TCR sequencing was provided by twenty-nine alopecia patients at one to four time points (pre-sensitization, 2, 6 and 24 weeks).

From the germline V gene, CDR1 is MDHEN and CDR2 is SYDVKM. V lost 6 bases and J lost 8 bases; the stretch between them is 13 bases long. The CDR3, cysteine through phenylalanine, is 12 amino acids long. Only the CDR3 part of the read is kept: 36 bases, read in frame from the first base. On the study overall, not on this receptor specifically: Repeated subsampling changed both the strength of the expansion versus patch-test correlation and the threshold at which that correlation became significant. The number of PT1 expanded TCRs positively correlated with patch test score, significant at thresholds 8, 16 and 32 but not 4. Because all patients had alopecia, a presumed autoimmune disease, the immune response of the patients might differ from that of healthy individuals. Expanded TCRs formed significantly more large CDR3 similarity clusters than pre-sensitization or healthy control sets, consistent with antigen-driven responses. The number of TCRs above 1 in 1000 frequency did not change with DPC sensitization; there was no evidence of global repertoire structure alterations.

As concerns this clonotype: The antigen this receptor binds is unknown. No much larger clone is present one base from it, and per-base qualities are unavailable.

The library was generated by RACE. The sequencing machine was a NextSeq 500. During library preparation, unique molecular identifiers were attached to individual cDNA molecules so that TCRs could be counted in a quantitative, reproducible way. Both TCR alpha and TCR beta chains were sequenced from each blood RNA sample. As for the authors' bioinformatics: The median number of TCRs per sample was around 100,000, ranging from about 23,224 to 750,000. The Decombinator software suite was used to annotate the V, J and CDR3 of the TCR reads. To make PS versus PT1 abundance plots, every sample was subsampled to the same number of TCRs (28,000). Expanded TCRs were defined as absent before sensitization and observed at least eight times at the 2-week time point. TCRdb itself trimmed the public reads at Q25 with fastp, ran MiXCR and retained productive beta chains. Records with the same CDR3 protein are collapsed into one entry carrying the most frequent genes and DNA. The V and J calls here are based on TCRdb, not the publication. In all, the sample holds about 82,000 distinct CDR3 sequences, and around a tenth of those were seen once. 4% to 5.5% of the sample is held by the ten biggest clonotypes.

What the time point label conveys for this sample: patch test 1, 2 weeks after DPC sensitization. What this sample's treatment or condition label stands for: therapeutic diphenylcyclopropenone sensitization with weekly scalp DPC. Blood at each patch-test visit was drawn before the patch test was applied. Patients were eligible if aged 18 to 70, diagnosed with alopecia and judged suitable for DPC therapy, and pregnant patients were excluded. Total RNA was extracted from unfractionated whole blood that had been collected in Tempus Blood RNA tubes. This receptor was obtained from a woman between 45 and 60 years old with alopecia areata. Some clones in this sample may be carry-over from other donors' samples. Sequencing was performed on whole blood, taken in connection with sensitization to the hapten diphenylcyclopropenone (DPC). Recombination joined TRBV28 with TRBJ1-2, with no confidently assigned D gene. CDR3 sequence: CASRGSTEGYTF. The bases are TGTGCCAGCAGGGGGTCGACGGAGGGCTACACCTTC.